The present T cell receptor (beta chain) was sequenced within a study of blood T cell repertoires in COVID-19. Germline V gene sequence: CDR1 SGHDN, CDR2 FVKESK. CDR3 size: 14 residues. V was pared by 2 bases and J by 0 bases, with 7 bases between. The protocol was immunoSEQ multiplex PCR, while the TCRdb copy is restricted to in-frame clones and leaves out a portion. The data hold 260,000 or so clones, with around 90% observed a single time. The sequence was collected from a man in his late teens or twenties with active or convalescent COVID-19. The chain is built from TRBV14 and TRBJ1-1; D not certain. The sample comprised peripheral blood. As DNA, the CDR3 is TGTGCCAGCAGCCAAATCCCTCTGAACACTGAAGCTTTCTTT. It translates to CASSQIPLNTEAFF.